This T cell receptor (beta chain) was identified during a study of blood T cell repertoires in COVID-19. Turning to the study itself: Both acute and convalescent COVID-19 samples were obtained from the United States, Italy and Spain.

Original handling: Counts of nucleated cells, estimated from reference gene primer amplification, were obtained. Profiled with immunoSEQ multiplex PCR; TCRdb holds only in-frame clones, not every one. That table gives V, J and clone size, and the DNA gave D and trimming. The sample lists 200,000 to 250,000 clones; less than 90% were seen once. Trimming took 3 bases from V and 7 from J; bases not matched to a gene: 1. Germline CDR1 is DFQATT and CDR2 is SNEGSKA (reference sequence). There are 11 residues in the CDR3. The sequence came from a woman aged 30 to 39 who had recovered from COVID-19. Material: PBMCs or T cells enriched from blood (not recorded which). The chain carries TRBV20-1 and TRBJ1-2, with 8 nucleotides matching TRBD1. CDR3 residues: CSARDRVGYTF. DNA of the CDR3: TGCAGTGCTAGGGACAGGGTTGGCTACACCTTC.